This T cell receptor (beta chain) was sequenced in a study of blood T cell repertoires in COVID-19. In the study overall: There were acute and convalescent COVID-19 samples, and they came from the United States, Italy and Spain.

Measured with immunoSEQ multiplex PCR; TCRdb has only the in-frame clones, and not every one. There are around 170,000 clones in the sample; about 85% occur only once, and roughly 13% lies in the top ten. Germline values: CDR1 MNHNS, CDR2 SASEGT. The V segment lost 1 base and the J segment 6 bases; nucleotides outside the gene matches: 5. This CDR3 has 14 amino acids. This clone has a handful of counts. The V call is TRBV6-1, the J call TRBJ2-7; 8 positions match TRBD2. This clonotype was sampled from a man in his 70s who had recovered from COVID-19. Source material: peripheral blood. The CDR3 DNA sequence: TGTGCCAGCAGTGAAGTTAGCGGGATTTTCGAGCAGTACTTC. This sequence encodes CASSEVSGIFEQYF.